The present T cell receptor (beta chain) was sequenced within a study of cytomegalovirus exposure and HLA in healthy donors. In the study overall: The approximately 120 million unique TCR beta sequences, from 150 million to 200 million T cells, were found by an earlier analysis. The study's early data release held 80 million to 95 million unique TCRs from HLA-typed donors.

This clone turned up a few times. As yet, its antigen is unknown. PCR used 60 Vbeta primers and 13 Jbeta primers. Profiling relied on immunoSEQ multiplex PCR, and the TCRdb table lists in-frame clones only, not all of them. The profile shows around 150,000 clones, 78% of them singletons. The ends lost 2 bases at V and 3 bases at J; junction bases unmatched: 7. The CDR3 contains 17 residues. Germline CDR1 is SGHAT and CDR2 is FQDESV (reference sequence). Findings and limits, study-wide: Per a later analysis, 18,000 or so TCR beta sequences showed association with HLA alleles at 0.05 false discovery rate. As a later analysis showed, a missense DCLRE1C variant was linked to trimming of TCR beta V- and J-genes.

The chain is built from TRBV11-1 and TRBJ1-1; the match to TRBD1 covers 12 bases. The specimen sequenced was PBMCs. This clonotype was sampled from a male donor in good health and CMV-seronegative. CDR3 coding DNA: TGTGCCAGCAGCTTATGGGGACAGGGGGCGCGACACACTGAAGCTTTCTTT. It yields the protein CASSLWGQGARHTEAFF. Drawing the rest from reference TRBV11-1 and TRBJ1-1, the complete variable domain is EAEVAQSPRYKITEKSQAVAFWCDPISGHATLYWYRQILGQGPELLVQFQDESVVDDSQLPKDRFSAERLKGVDSTLKIQPAELGDSAMYLCASSLWGQGARHTEAFFGQGTRLTVV.